Shown below are 29 T cell receptor beta chains from a single sample sequenced in a study of early T cells in non-severe SARS-CoV-2 infection. From the 5' RACE reads, TCRdb called clonotypes with MiXCR, one entry per CDR3 protein. Of 57,000 or so distinct CDR3 sequences detected, approximately 12% appear once; the ten largest clones hold around 4.7%. Sequenced sample: whole blood. These receptors came from an adult who was a healthcare worker with PCR-confirmed SARS-CoV-2 infection or an uninfected control (not recorded which).

The chain is built from TRBV3-1 and TRBJ2-7; D possibly uses TRBD1 or TRBD2 (5 bases each). The V gene lost 3 bases and the J gene lost 2 bases, with 11 bases spanning the gap. The CDR3 length is 14 residues. Germline CDR1 is LGHDT and CDR2 is YNNKEL (reference sequence). The CDR3: CASSQSPGPYEQYF. CDR3 nucleotide sequence: TGTGCCAGCAGCCAGTCCCCGGGGCCCTACGAGCAGTACTTC.

This clonotype was counted only a few times. The DNA for the CDR3 is TGCGCCAGCAGCCAAGATCCCCTTGGCGCCGGGGAGCTGTTTTTT. This sequence encodes CASSQDPLGAGELFF. The gene calls are TRBV4-3 and TRBJ2-2; D is uncertain. The CDR3 is 15 amino acids. The germline V gene has CDR1 LGHNA and CDR2 YSLEER. V lost 0 bases, J lost 6 bases, and 11 bases lay in between.

Many counts were recorded for this clonotype. V is TRBV6-2 or TRBV6-3 and J is TRBJ2-3; perhaps TRBD2 as D (6 bases). Deletions cut 7 bases from V and 2 bases from J, with 13 bases between. This CDR3 has 14 residues. In germline, CDR1 is MNHEY, CDR2 SVGEGT. CDR3 loop: CASTQDYSTDTQYF. CDR3 nucleotides: TGTGCCAGCACCCAGGACTACTCCACAGATACGCAGTATTTT.

V and J are TRBV6-1 and TRBJ1-2; D is unclear. Germline V lookup: CDR1 MNHNS, CDR2 SASEGT. V lost 4 bases and J 1 base, leaving 10 bases between the germline ends. This CDR3 has 14 amino acids. CDR3 loop: CASSGPSNNYGYTF. CDR3 coding DNA: TGTGCCAGCAGTGGACCCAGCAATAACTATGGCTACACCTTC.

The rearrangement uses TRBV10-3 and TRBJ2-3; TRBD1 matches 10 bases. The CDR3 spans 15 residues. The ends lost 4 bases at V and 4 bases at J; junction bases unmatched: 5. Germline CDR1 ENHRY, CDR2 SYGVKD. The CDR3 spells CAISGRDRGSDTQYF. The CDR3 DNA reads TGTGCCATCAGTGGGAGGGACAGGGGATCAGATACGCAGTATTTT.

This clonotype was seen ten or more times. The chain employs TRBV29-1 and TRBJ2-7, with a tentative D call TRBD1 (6 bases). This CDR3 region has 12 residues. The germline gives CDR1 SQVTM, CDR2 ANQGSEA. Trimming shortened V by 4 bases and J by 2 bases, and 9 bases separated the two germline ends. The CDR3 DNA reads TGCAGCGTTGGCAGGGGCGCCTACGAGCAGTACTTC. It encodes CSVGRGAYEQYF.

This clonotype was detected a few times. The chain is built from TRBV30 and TRBJ1-5, with D unresolved. Per germline, CDR1 GTSNPN and CDR2 SVGIG (reference sequence). This CDR3 spans 13 amino acids. V lost 2 bases to trimming and J lost 6 bases, with 11 bases between them. Written as DNA, the CDR3 is TGTGCCTGGAGTCCTCAGGAGACTCAGCCCCAGCATTTT. Protein product: CAWSPQETQPQHF.

J is TRBJ2-7 and V is TRBV4-3; the D gene is possibly TRBD1 (5 bases). Trimming shortened V by 3 bases and J by 7 bases, and 19 bases separated the two germline ends. CDR3 length equals 15 residues. The germline V gene has CDR1 LGHNA and CDR2 YSLEER. The CDR3 here is CASSQRPAGSGEQYF. The CDR3 region has the DNA TGCGCCAGCAGCCAGCGCCCGGCAGGGTCTGGAGAGCAGTACTTC.

The gene calls are TRBV28 and TRBJ1-2, with 11 bases matching TRBD1. V was clipped by 6 bases and J by 5 bases; unmatched bases: 5. This CDR3 is 14 amino acids long. Germline CDR1 MDHEN, CDR2 SYDVKM. The chain's CDR3 is CASRVDRGPYGYTF. The CDR3 DNA reads as TGTGCCAGCAGGGTGGACAGGGGGCCGTATGGCTACACCTTC.

The rearrangement joins TRBV30 to TRBJ1-6; D gene unclear. Germline CDR1 is GTSNPN and CDR2 is SVGIG (reference sequence). Trimming shortened V by 3 bases and J by 9 bases, and 15 bases separated the two germline ends. The CDR3 is made up of 14 amino acids. The CDR3 nucleotides are TGTGCCTGGAGCTCGGCCAGAGGATCTTCACCCCTCCACTTT. It encodes CAWSSARGSSPLHF.

This clonotype has just a few counts. The chain combines TRBV16 with TRBJ2-7; D is tentatively TRBD1 or TRBD2 (6 bases each). Trimming shortened V by 4 bases and J by 5 bases, and 18 bases separated the two germline ends. CDR1 and CDR2 from the germline V gene are KGHSY and FQNENV. The length of the CDR3 is 15 residues. CDR3 nucleotides: TGTGCCAGCAGCCTTCTGGTTCGGGGGCGTAACGAGCAGTACTTC. Its translation: CASSLLVRGRNEQYF.

This clonotype has more than one count but fewer than ten. The rearrangement links TRBV11-2 to TRBJ2-1; unclear D gene. The germline gives CDR1 SGHAT, CDR2 FQNNGV. V was cut by 0 bases and J by 4 bases, with 10 bases left in between. The CDR3 covers 15 residues. CDR3 sequence reads: CASSLETLLYNEQFF. The CDR3 region has the DNA TGTGCCAGCAGCTTAGAGACACTCCTGTACAATGAGCAGTTCTTC.

This clonotype was detected many times. The chain has TRBV6-2 or TRBV6-3 and TRBJ1-1; the D is unclear. V shed 4 bases and J shed 1 base, with 13 bases lying between them. CDR1 is MNHEY, CDR2 SVGEGT, per germline. The CDR3 consists of 15 residues. CDR3: CASSFWTPTNTEAFF. CDR3 sequence (DNA): TGTGCCAGCAGTTTCTGGACGCCTACGAACACTGAAGCTTTCTTT.

This clonotype was observed a handful of times. The chain couples TRBV2 to TRBJ2-5; weak D call: TRBD2 (5 bases). CDR3 length: 15 amino acids. Germline loops: CDR1 SNHLY, CDR2 FYNNEI. V was cut by 6 bases and J by 5 bases, with 19 bases left in between. The CDR3 protein is CASSRTGTILETQYF. In DNA form, the CDR3 reads TGTGCCAGCAGCCGAACGGGAACAATCTTGGAGACCCAGTACTTC.

This CDR3 reads CSVEDWPGYTSGLGSTDTQYF. In DNA, the CDR3 is TGCAGCGTTGAAGATTGGCCGGGTTACACTAGCGGGTTGGGAAGCACAGATACGCAGTATTTT. The rearrangement joins TRBV29-1 to TRBJ2-3, with 9 bases fitting TRBD2. The CDR3 loop spans 21 amino acids. Germline CDR1 is SQVTM and CDR2 is ANQGSEA. V dropped 0 bases and J dropped 0; count of bases not matched to a gene: 19.

This clonotype was observed a few times. This chain uses TRBV27 with TRBJ1-1, with D tentatively TRBD1 (6 bases). The CDR3 runs to 14 residues. Germline CDR1 MNHEY, CDR2 SMNVEV (reference sequence). The germline V and J ends were trimmed by 2 bases and 8 bases, with 15 bases remaining between them. The CDR3 coding sequence is TGTGCCAGCAGTTTAACGGGGGCGACGAACGAAGCTTTCTTT. It specifies CASSLTGATNEAFF.

The rearrangement joins TRBV9 to TRBJ2-3; unclear D gene. The CDR3 is 13 residues long. Germline CDR1 is SGDLS and CDR2 is YYNGEE. Trimming took off 0 bases at V and 3 bases at J, with 5 bases between the two ends. DNA for the CDR3: TGTGCCAGCAGCGTAGCGGCGACAGATACGCAGTATTTT. It specifies CASSVAATDTQYF. Looking up the rest from reference TRBV9 and TRBJ2-3 gives the full variable domain: DSGVTQTPKHLITATGQRVTLRCSPRSGDLSVYWYQQSLDQGLQFLIQYYNGEERAKGNILERFSAQQFPDLHSELNLSSLELGDSALYFCASSVAATDTQYFGPGTRLTVL.

Ten or more counts support this clonotype. The V and J genes are TRBV28 and TRBJ2-1; D unresolved. This CDR3 has 13 residues. Germline-derived CDR1 and CDR2 are MDHEN and SYDVKM. Between the trimmed V and J ends, which lost 3 bases and 5 bases, there was a span of 8 bases. The CDR3: CASSFVEDNEQFF. The CDR3 bases are TGTGCCAGCAGTTTTGTAGAAGACAATGAGCAGTTCTTC.

The V call is TRBV7-8, the J call TRBJ2-7; TRBD2 matches at 7 bases. This CDR3 comprises 13 residues. V lost 5 bases, J lost 3 bases, and 4 bases stayed unmatched. Germline CDR1 and CDR2: SGHVS and FQNEAQ. The CDR3 bases are TGTGCCAGCAGCACCGGACTAGTCTACGAGCAGTACTTC. It translates to CASSTGLVYEQYF.

This clonotype was detected a few times. The chain uses TRBV29-1 and TRBJ2-5; D is ambiguous. Per the germline V gene, CDR1 is SQVTM and CDR2 is ANQGSEA. Between the trimmed V and J ends, which lost 7 bases and 2 bases, there was a span of 8 bases. This CDR3 is built from 11 residues. In DNA form, the CDR3 reads TGCAGCGCAGCCCCACAAGAGACCCAGTACTTC. It is translated as CSAAPQETQYF.

The rearrangement links TRBV28 to TRBJ2-3, with 7 positions matching TRBD2. CDR3 size: 15 residues. The germline gives CDR1 MDHEN, CDR2 SYDVKM. V lost 3 bases and J lost 0; bases outside the gene matches: 3. This CDR3 reads CASSFGGSSTDTQYF. The CDR3 coding sequence is TGTGCCAGCAGTTTCGGCGGGAGCAGCACAGATACGCAGTATTTT.

The chain carries TRBV7-9 and TRBJ2-3; 10 bases are shared with TRBD1. Germline CDR1 reads SEHNR; CDR2 reads FQNEAQ (reference sequence). This CDR3 is 14 amino acids long. V lost 5 bases to trimming and J lost 4 bases; unmatched junction nucleotides: 3. As DNA, the CDR3 is TGTGCCAGCAGCACCGGACAGGGGGCAGATACGCAGTATTTT. Its protein is CASSTGQGADTQYF.

The CDR3 loop is CASRPPSFGEQYF. CDR3 bases: TGTGCCAGCAGACCACCCTCGTTCGGGGAGCAGTACTTC. V and J are TRBV28 and TRBJ2-7; D gene ambiguous. Germline V gene sequence: CDR1 MDHEN, CDR2 SYDVKM. V dropped 6 bases and J dropped 7 bases, with 16 bases sitting between them. The CDR3 has 13 residues.

In nucleotides, the CDR3 is TGTGCCACCAGTGAGCCCGGCAGGAGTTTCGACAATGAGCAGTTCTTC. Translation: CATSEPGRSFDNEQFF. The chain recombines TRBV24-1 with TRBJ2-1; D is ambiguous. V was clipped by 4 bases and J by 5 bases, with 17 bases between them. Germline V gene sequence: CDR1 KGHDR, CDR2 SFDVKD. The CDR3 totals 16 residues.

The chain joins TRBV9 to TRBJ2-2; D is possibly TRBD1 or TRBD2 (7 bases each). CDR1 is SGDLS and CDR2 is YYNGEE in the germline V gene. The V gene lost 4 bases and the J gene lost 0 bases, with 16 bases spanning the gap. The CDR3 is 17 residues long. CDR3 loop: CASSTPRGGPNTGELFF. The DNA of the CDR3 is TGTGCCAGCAGCACACCCAGGGGGGGGCCGAACACCGGGGAGCTGTTTTTT.

The chain carries TRBV29-1 and TRBJ1-5, with 8 bases lining up with TRBD1. J gave up 2 bases and V 5 bases, and 2 bases lay outside the gene matches. CDR1 and CDR2 (germline): SQVTM, ANQGSEA. The CDR3 runs to 13 residues. The CDR3 loop is CSVLTGGNQPQHF. DNA for the CDR3: TGCAGCGTTTTGACAGGGGGCAATCAGCCCCAGCATTTT.

This clonotype was observed at least ten times. The chain is built from TRBV24-1 and TRBJ2-1; 9 bases are shared with TRBD2. The CDR3 totals 18 residues. Germline CDR1 KGHDR, CDR2 SFDVKD. V was clipped by 1 base and J by 8 bases; unmatched bases: 14. CDR3 sequence reads: CATSDFGSSGTSGDEQFF. The CDR3 coding sequence is TGTGCCACCAGTGATTTTGGGTCTAGCGGGACCTCCGGGGATGAGCAGTTCTTC.

This clonotype was detected many times. V usage is TRBV6-6 and J usage is TRBJ2-3, with a possible D match to TRBD1 (6 bases). With 8 bases removed from V and 6 bases from J, the gap between germline ends came to 12 bases. The CDR3 consists of 12 residues. Germline CDR1 is MNHNY and CDR2 is SVGAGI (reference sequence). CDR3: CASSITGDTQYF. In DNA form, the CDR3 reads TGTGCCAGCTCCATTACAGGGGATACGCAGTATTTT.

Many counts were recorded for this clonotype. The J gene is TRBJ2-3, the V gene TRBV7-8; the match to TRBD2 covers 10 bases. Germline V gene lookup returns CDR1 SGHVS and CDR2 FQNEAQ. The CDR3 loop spans 19 amino acids. Unmatched junction bases numbered 16, after V lost 7 bases and J lost 0 bases. Here the CDR3 reads CASTPEGLAGVASTDTQYF. The CDR3 nucleotides are TGTGCCAGCACTCCCGAGGGTCTAGCGGGGGTTGCTAGCACAGATACGCAGTATTTT.